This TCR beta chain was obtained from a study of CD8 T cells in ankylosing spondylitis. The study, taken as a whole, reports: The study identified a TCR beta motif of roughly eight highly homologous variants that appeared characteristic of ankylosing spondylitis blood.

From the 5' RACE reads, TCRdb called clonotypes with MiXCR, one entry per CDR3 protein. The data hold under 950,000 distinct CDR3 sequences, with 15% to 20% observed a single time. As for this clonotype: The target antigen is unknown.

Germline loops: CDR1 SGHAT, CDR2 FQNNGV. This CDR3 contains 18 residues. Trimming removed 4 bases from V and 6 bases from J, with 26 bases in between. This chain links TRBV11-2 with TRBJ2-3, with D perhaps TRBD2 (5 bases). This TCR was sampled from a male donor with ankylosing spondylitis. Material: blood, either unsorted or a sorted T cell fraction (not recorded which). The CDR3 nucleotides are TGTGCCAGCAGCTCCCGTTCGCTATCGGGGATGTGGGCGGATACGCAGTATTTT. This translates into CASSSRSLSGMWADTQYF.